This TCR beta chain was observed in a study of patients and donors after allogeneic stem cell transplantation. Each CDR3 protein gets one entry after TCRdb re-called the RT-PCR reads with MiXCR. The sample lists roughly 200,000 distinct CDR3 sequences; less than 50% were seen once. This CDR3 is built from 17 residues. With 2 bases clipped from V and 4 bases from J, the junction kept 7 bases outside the gene matches. Germline V lookup: CDR1 MNHEY, CDR2 SMNVEV (reference sequence). The chain uses TRBV27 and TRBJ2-3, with 12 positions matching TRBD2. This clonotype was sampled from a human donor who was either an allogeneic HSCT recipient or a stem cell or donor lymphocyte infusion donor (not recorded which). It is not recorded whose cells these are; they may come from a transplant donor. The sequencing sample was made of blood, either unsorted or a sorted T cell fraction (not recorded which). In nucleotides, the CDR3 is TGTGCCAGCAGTTTAAGGACTAGCGGGGTCGCAGCAGATACGCAGTATTTT. This gives the protein CASSLRTSGVAADTQYF.